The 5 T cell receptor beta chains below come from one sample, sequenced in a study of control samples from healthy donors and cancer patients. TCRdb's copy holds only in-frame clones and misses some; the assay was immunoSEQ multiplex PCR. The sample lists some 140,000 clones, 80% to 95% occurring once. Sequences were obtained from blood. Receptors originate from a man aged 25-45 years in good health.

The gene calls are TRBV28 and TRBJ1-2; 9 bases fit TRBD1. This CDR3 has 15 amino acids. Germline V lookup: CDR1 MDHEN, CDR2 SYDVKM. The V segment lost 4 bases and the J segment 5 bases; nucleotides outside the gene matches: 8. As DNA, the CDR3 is TGTGCCAGCAGTTCCAGACAGGGGGGGGTTTATGGCTACACCTTC. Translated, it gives CASSSRQGGVYGYTF.

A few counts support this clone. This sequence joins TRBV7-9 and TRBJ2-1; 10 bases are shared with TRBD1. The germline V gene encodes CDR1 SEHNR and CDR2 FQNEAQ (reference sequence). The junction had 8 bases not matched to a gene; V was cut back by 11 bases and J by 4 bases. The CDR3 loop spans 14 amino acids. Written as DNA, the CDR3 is TGTGCCGGGACCGGGACAGGGGCTTACAATGAGCAGTTCTTC. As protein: CAGTGTGAYNEQFF.

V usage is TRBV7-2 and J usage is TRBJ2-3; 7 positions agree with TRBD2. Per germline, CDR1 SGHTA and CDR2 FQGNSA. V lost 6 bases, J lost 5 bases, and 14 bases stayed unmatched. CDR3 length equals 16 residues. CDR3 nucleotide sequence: TGTGCCAGCAGTAATGCGGCTAGCGGTAAGCTAGATACGCAGTATTTT. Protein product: CASSNAASGKLDTQYF.

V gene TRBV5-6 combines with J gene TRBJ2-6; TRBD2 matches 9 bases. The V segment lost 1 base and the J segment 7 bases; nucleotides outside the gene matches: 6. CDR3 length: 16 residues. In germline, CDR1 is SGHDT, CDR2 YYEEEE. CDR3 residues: CASSLRGAGGANVLTF. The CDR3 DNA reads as TGTGCCAGCAGCTTGCGCGGAGCGGGGGGAGCCAACGTCCTGACTTTC.

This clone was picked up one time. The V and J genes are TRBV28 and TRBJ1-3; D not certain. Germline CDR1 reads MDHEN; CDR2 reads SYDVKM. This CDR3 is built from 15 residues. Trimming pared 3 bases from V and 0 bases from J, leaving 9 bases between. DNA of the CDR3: TGTGCCAGCAGTTTTAGGTCAGGCTCTGGAAACACCATATATTTT. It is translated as CASSFRSGSGNTIYF.